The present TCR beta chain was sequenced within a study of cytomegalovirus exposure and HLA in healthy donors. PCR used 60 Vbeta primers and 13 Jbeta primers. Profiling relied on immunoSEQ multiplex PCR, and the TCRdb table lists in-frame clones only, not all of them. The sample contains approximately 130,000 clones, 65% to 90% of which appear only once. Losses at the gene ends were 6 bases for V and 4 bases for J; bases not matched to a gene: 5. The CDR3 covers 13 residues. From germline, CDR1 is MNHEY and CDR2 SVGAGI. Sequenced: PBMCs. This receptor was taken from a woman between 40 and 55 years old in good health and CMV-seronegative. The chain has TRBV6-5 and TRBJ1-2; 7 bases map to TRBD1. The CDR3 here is CASRPGQSYGYTF. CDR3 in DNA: TGTGCCAGCAGGCCGGGACAGTCCTATGGCTACACCTTC.